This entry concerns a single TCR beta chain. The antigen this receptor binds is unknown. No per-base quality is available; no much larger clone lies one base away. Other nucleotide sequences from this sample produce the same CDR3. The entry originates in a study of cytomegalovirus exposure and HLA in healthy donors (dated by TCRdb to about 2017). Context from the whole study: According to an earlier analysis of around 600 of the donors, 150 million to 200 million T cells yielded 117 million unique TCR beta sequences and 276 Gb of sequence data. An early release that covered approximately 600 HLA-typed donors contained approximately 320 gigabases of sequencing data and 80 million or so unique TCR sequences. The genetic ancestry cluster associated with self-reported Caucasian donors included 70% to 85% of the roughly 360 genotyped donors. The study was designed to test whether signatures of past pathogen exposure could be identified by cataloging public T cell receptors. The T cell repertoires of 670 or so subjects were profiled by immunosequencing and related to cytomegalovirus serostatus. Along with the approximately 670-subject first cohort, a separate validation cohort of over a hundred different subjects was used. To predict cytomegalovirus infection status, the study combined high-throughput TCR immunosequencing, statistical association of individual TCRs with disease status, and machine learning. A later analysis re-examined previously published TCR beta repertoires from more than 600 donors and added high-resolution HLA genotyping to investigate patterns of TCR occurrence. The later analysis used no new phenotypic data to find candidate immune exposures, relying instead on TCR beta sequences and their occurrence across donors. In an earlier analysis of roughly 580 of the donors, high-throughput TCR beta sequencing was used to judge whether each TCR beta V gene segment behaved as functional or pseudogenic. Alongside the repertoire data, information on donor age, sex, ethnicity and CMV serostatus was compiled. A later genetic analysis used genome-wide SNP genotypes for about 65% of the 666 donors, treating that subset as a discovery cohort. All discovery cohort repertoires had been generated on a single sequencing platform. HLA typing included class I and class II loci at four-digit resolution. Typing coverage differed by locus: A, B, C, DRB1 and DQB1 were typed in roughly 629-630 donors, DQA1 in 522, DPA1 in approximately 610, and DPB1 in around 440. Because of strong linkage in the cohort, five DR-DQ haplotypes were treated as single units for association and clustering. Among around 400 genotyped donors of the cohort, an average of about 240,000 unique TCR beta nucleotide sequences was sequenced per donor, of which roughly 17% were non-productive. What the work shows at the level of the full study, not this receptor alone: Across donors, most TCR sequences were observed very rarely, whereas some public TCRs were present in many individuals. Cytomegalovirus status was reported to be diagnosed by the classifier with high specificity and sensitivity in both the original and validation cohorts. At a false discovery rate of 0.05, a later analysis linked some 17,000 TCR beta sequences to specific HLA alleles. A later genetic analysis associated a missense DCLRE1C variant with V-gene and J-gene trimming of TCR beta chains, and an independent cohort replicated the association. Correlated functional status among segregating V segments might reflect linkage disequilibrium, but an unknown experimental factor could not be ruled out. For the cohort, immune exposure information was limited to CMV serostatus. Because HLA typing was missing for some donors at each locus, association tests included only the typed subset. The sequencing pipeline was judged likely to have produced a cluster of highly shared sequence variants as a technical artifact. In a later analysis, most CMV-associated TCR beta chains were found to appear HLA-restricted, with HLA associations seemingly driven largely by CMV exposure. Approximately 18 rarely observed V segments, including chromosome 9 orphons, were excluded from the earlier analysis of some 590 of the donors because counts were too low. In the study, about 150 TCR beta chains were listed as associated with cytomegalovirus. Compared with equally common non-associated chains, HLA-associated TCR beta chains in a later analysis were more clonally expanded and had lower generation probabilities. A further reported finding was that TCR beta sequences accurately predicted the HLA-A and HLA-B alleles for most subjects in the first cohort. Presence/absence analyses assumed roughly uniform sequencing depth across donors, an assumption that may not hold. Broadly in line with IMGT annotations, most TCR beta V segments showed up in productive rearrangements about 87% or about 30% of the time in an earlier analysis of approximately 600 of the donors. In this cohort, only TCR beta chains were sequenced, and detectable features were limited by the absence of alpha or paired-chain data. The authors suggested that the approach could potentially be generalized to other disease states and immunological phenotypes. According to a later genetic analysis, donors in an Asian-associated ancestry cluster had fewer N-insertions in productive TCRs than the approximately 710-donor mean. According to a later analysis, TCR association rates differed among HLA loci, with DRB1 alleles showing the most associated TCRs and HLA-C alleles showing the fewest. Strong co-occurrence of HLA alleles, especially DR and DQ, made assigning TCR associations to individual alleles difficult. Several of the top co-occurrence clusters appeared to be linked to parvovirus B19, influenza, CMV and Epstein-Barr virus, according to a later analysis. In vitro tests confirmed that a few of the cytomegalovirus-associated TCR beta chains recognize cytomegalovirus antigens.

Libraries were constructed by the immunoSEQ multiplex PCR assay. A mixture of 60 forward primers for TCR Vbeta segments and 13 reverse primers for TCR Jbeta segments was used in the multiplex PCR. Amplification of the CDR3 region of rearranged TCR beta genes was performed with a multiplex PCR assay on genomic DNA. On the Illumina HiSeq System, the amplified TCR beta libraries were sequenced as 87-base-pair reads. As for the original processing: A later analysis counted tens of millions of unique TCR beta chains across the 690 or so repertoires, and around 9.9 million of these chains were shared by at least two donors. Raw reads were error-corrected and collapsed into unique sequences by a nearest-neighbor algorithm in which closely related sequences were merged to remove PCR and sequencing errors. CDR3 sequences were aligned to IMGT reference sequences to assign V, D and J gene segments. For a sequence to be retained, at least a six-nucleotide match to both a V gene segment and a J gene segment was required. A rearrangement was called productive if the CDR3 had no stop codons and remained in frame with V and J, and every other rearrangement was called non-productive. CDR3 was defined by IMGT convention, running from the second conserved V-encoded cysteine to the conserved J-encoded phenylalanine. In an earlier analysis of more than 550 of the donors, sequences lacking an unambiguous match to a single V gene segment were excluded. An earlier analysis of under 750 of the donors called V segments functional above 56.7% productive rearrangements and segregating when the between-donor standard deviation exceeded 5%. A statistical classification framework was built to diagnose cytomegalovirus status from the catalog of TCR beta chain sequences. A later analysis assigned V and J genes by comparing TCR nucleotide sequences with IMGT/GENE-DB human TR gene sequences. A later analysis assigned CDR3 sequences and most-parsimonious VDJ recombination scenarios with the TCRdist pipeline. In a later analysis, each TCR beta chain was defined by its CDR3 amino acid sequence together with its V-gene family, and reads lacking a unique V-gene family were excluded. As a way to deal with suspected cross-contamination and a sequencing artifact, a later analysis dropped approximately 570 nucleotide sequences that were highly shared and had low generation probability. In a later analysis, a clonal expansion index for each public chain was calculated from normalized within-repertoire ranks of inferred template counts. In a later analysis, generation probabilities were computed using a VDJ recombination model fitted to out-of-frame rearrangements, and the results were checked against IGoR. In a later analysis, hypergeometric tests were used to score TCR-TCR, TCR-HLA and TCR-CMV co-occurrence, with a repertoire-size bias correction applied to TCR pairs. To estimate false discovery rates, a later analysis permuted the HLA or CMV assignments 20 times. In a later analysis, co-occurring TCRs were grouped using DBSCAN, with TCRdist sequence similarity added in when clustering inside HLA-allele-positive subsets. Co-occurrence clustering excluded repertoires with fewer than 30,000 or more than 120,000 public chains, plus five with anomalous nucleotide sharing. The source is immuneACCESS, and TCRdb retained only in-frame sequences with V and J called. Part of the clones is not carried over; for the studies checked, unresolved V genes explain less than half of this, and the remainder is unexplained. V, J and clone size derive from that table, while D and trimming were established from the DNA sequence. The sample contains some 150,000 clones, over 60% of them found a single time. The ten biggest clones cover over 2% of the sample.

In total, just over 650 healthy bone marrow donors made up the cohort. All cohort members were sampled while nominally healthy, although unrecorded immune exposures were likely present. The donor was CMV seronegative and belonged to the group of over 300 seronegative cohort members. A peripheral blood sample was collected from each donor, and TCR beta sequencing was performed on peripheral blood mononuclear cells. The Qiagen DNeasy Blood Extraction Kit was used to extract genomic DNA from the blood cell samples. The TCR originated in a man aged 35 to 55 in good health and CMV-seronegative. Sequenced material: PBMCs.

At the DNA level, the sequence is TGTGCCAGCAGTGTGTCATACGAGCAGTACTTC. It translates as CASSVSYEQYF. Here the chain combines TRBV2 and TRBJ2-7; no confident D gene assignment can be made. From the cysteine up to the phenylalanine, the CDR3 has a length of 11 residues. Only the CDR3 DNA is retained, 33 bases long and in frame from the first base. Trimming costs V 4 bases and J 4 bases, and their ends lie 5 bases apart. The germline V gene specifies SNHLY as CDR1 and FYNNEI as CDR2.